Each of the 2 T cell receptor beta chains below was sequenced from the same sample in a study of T cells after yellow fever vaccination. A single record per CDR3 protein comes from TCRdb applying MiXCR to the 5' RACE reads. The sample shows a few hundred thousand distinct CDR3 sequences, approximately 10% of them seen only once. The input for sequencing was CD4+ T cells sorted from PBMCs, taken 5 days after the yellow fever booster vaccination. The receptor source for this set is a young man who received the YFV17D yellow fever vaccine.

With regard to this clonotype: An end of the junction does not agree with germline; a read error may underlie this. The genes are TRBV3-1 and TRBJ1-1; D is unclear. The CDR3 runs to 15 residues. Germline values: CDR1 LGHDT, CDR2 YNNKEL (reference sequence). The CDR3 sequence is CASTQGWVRNTEAFF. Written as DNA, the CDR3 is TGTGCCAGCACCCAAGGTTGGGTTAGGAACACTGAAGCTTTCTTT.

This clonotype came up many times. The V and J genes are TRBV6-6 and TRBJ2-2, with TRBD1 matching 8 bases. V lost 5 bases and J lost 7; bases outside the gene matches: 9. The length of the CDR3 is 15 residues. CDR1 and CDR2 from the germline V gene are MNHNY and SVGAGI (reference sequence). The CDR3 nucleotides read TGTGCCAGCAGTCGGCAGGACAGGGTGAACGGGGAGCTGTTTTTT. It specifies CASSRQDRVNGELFF.